This T cell receptor (beta chain) stems from a study of shared clonotypes between healthy human individuals. At deep level, the assay was performed. The table came from immunoSEQ multiplex PCR; TCRdb's copy has only in-frame clones and leaves some out. Among under 600,000 clones listed, around 78% were seen once. This clone was seen more than once but under ten times. The receptor's source is a woman in her forties in good health. Some clones in this sample may be carry-over from other donors' samples. The sample taken for sequencing was PBMCs.

The CDR3 is CASSAVSMNTEAFF. CDR3 nucleotide sequence: TGTGCCAGCAGTGCGGTCAGTATGAACACTGAAGCTTTCTTT. This chain uses TRBV2 with TRBJ1-1; D unclear. Trimming removed 4 bases from V and 0 bases from J, with 9 bases in between. CDR3 length equals 14 residues. Germline loops: CDR1 SNHLY, CDR2 FYNNEI.